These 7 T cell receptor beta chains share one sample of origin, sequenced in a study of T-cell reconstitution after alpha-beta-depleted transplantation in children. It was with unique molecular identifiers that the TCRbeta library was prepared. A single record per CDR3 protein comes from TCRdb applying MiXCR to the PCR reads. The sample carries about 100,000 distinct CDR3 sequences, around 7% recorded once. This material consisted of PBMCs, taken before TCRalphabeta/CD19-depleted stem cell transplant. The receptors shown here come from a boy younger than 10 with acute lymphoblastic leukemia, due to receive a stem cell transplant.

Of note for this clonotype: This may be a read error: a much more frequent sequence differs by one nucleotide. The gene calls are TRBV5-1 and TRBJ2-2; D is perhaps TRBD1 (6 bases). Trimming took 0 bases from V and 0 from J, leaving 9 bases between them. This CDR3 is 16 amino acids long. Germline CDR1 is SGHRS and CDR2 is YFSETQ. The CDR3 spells CASSLAGTSNTGELFF. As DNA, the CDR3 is TGCGCCAGCAGCTTGGCCGGGACATCGAACACCGGGGAGCTGTTTTTT. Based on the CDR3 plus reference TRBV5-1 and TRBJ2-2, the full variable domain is KAGVTQTPRYLIKTRGQQVTLSCSPISGHRSVSWYQQTPGQGLQFLFEYFSETQRNKGNFPGRFSGRQFSNSRSEMNVSTLELGDSALYLCASSLAGTSNTGELFFGEGSRLTVL.

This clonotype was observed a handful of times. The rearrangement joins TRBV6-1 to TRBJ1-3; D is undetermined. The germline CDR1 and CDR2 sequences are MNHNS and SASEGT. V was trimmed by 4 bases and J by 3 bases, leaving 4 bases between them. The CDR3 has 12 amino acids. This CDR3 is CASSGHGNTIYF. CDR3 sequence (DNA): TGTGCCAGCAGTGGTCATGGAAACACCATATATTTT.

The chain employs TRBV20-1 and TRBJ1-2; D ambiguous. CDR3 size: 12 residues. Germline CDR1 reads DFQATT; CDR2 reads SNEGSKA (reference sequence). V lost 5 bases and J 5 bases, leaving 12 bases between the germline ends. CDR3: CSAQDLVYGYTF. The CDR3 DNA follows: TGCAGTGCTCAGGACCTCGTTTATGGCTACACCTTC.

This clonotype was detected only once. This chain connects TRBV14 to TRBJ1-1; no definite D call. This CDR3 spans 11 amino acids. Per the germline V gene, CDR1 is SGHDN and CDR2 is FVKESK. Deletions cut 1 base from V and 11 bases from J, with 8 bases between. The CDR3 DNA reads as TGTGCCAGCAGCCAAGTGAATCCGGCTTTCTTT. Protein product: CASSQVNPAFF.

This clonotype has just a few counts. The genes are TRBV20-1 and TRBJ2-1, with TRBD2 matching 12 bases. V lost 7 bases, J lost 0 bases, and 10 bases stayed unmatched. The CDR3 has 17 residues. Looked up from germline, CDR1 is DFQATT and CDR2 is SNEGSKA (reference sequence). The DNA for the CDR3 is TGCAGTGTCCCGACTAGCGGGGGCTCAAGCTCCTACAATGAGCAGTTCTTC. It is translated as CSVPTSGGSSSYNEQFF.

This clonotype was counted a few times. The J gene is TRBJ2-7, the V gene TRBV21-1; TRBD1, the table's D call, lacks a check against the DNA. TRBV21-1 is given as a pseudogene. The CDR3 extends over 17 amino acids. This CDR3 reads CASSKARPGGFTYEQYF. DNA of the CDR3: TGTGCCAGCAGCAAAGCAAGGCCGGGGGGTTTTACCTACGAGCAGTACTTC.

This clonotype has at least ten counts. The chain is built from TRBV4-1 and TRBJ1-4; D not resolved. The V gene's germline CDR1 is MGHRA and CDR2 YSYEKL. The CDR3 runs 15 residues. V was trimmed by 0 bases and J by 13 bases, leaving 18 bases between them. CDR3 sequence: CASSQETLNRRILFF. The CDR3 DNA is TGCGCCAGCAGCCAAGAAACGCTTAACAGACGAATACTGTTTTTT.